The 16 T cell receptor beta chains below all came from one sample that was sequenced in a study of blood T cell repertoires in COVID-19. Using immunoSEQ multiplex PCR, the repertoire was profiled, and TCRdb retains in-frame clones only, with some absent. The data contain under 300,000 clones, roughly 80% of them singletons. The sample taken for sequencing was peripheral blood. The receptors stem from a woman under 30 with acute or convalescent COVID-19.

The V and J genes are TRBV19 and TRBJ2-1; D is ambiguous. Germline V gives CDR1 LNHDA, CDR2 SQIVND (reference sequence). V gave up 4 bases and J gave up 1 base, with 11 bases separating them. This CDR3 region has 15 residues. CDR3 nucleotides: TGTGCCAGTAGTAGGTTGGGCCCATCCTACAATGAGCAGTTCTTC. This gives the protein CASSRLGPSYNEQFF.

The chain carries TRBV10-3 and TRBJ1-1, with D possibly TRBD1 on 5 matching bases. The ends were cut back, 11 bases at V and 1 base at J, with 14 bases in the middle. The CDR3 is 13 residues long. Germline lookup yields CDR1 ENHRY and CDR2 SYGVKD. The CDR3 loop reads CASAQDPNTEAFF. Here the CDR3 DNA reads TGTGCCTCAGCACAGGACCCGAACACTGAAGCTTTCTTT.

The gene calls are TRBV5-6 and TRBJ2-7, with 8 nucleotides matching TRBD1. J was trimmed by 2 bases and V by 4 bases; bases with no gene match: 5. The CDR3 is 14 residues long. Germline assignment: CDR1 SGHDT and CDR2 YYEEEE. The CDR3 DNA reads TGTGCCAGCAGCACCGGGACAGGACCCTACGAGCAGTACTTC. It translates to CASSTGTGPYEQYF. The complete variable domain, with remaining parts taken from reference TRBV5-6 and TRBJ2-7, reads DAGVTQSPTHLIKTRGQQVTLRCSPKSGHDTVSWYQQALGQGPQFIFQYYEEEERQRGNFPDRFSGHQFPNYSSELNVNALLLGDSALYLCASSTGTGPYEQYFGPGTRLTVT.

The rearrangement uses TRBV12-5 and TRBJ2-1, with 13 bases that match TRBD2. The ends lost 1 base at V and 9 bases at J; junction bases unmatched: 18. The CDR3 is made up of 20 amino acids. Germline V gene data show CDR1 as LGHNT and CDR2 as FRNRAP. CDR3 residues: CASGLAQTVPLAGGPREQFF. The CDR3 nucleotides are TGTGCTAGTGGTTTGGCCCAAACCGTCCCACTAGCGGGAGGGCCTCGTGAGCAGTTCTTC.

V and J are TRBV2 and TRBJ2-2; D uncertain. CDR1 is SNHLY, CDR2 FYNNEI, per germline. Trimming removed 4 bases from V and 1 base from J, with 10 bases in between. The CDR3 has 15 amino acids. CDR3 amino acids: CASSAGFLNTGELFF. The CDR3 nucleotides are TGTGCCAGCAGTGCCGGTTTTTTGAACACCGGGGAGCTGTTTTTT.

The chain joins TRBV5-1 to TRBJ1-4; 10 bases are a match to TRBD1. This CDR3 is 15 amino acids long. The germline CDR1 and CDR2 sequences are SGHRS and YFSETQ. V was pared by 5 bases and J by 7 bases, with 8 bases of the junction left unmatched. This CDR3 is CASSLDRGVGEKLFF. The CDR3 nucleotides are TGCGCCAGCAGTCTGGACAGGGGGGTAGGTGAAAAACTGTTTTTT. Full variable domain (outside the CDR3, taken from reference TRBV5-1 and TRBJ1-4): KAGVTQTPRYLIKTRGQQVTLSCSPISGHRSVSWYQQTPGQGLQFLFEYFSETQRNKGNFPGRFSGRQFSNSRSEMNVSTLELGDSALYLCASSLDRGVGEKLFFGSGTQLSVL.

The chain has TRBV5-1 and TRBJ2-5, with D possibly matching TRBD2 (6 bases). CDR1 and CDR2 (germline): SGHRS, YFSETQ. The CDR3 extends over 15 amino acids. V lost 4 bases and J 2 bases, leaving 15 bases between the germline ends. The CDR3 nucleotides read TGCGCCAGCAGCGCTCAACTAGCCCCACAAGAGACCCAGTACTTC. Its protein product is CASSAQLAPQETQYF.

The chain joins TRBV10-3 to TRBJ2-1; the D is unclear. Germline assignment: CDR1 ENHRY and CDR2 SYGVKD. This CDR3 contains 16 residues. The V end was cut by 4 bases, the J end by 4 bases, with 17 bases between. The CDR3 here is CAISGSKLPPYNEQFF. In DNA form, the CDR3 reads TGTGCCATCAGTGGGTCTAAGCTCCCCCCGTACAATGAGCAGTTCTTC.

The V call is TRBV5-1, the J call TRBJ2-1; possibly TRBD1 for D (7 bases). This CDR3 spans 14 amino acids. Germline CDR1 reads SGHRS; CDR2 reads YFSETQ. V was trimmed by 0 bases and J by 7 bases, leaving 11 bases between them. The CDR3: CASSLAGGWNEQFF. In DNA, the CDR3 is TGCGCCAGCAGCTTGGCAGGGGGGTGGAATGAGCAGTTCTTC.

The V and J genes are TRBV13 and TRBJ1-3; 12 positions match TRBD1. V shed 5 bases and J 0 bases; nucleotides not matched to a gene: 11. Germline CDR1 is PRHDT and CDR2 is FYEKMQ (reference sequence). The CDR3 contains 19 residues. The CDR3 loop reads CASSRGQGALLSSGNTIYF. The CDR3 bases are TGTGCCAGCAGCCGGGGACAGGGGGCCTTACTGAGCTCTGGAAACACCATATATTTT.

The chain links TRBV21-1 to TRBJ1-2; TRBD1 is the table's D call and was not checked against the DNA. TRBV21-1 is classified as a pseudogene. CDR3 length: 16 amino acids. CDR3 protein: CASNPPGQGPNYGYTF. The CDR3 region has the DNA TGTGCCAGCAACCCACCTGGACAGGGCCCTAACTATGGCTACACCTTC.

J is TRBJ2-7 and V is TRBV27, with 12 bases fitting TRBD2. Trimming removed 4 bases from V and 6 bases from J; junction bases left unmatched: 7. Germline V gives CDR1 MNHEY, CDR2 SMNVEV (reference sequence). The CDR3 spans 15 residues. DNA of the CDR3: TGTGCCAGCAGTTCGCGGCAACTAGCGGGAGGCGAGCAGTACTTC. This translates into CASSSRQLAGGEQYF.

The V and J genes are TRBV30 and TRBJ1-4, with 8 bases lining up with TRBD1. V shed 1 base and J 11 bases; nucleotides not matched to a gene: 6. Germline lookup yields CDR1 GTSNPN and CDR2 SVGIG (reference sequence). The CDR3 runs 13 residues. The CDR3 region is CAWSAGQVGKLFF. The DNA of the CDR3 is TGTGCCTGGAGTGCGGGACAGGTCGGGAAACTGTTTTTT.

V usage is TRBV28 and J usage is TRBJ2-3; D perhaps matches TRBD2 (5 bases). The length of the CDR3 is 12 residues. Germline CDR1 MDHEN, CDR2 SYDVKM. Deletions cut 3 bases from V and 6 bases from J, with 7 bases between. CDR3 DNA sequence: TGTGCCAGCAGTTTGCCTAGCGATACGCAGTATTTT. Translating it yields CASSLPSDTQYF. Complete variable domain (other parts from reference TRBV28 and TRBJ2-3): DVKVTQSSRYLVKRTGEKVFLECVQDMDHENMFWYRQDPGLGLRLIYFSYDVKMKEKGDIPEGYSVSREKKERFSLILESASTNQTSMYLCASSLPSDTQYFGPGTRLTVL.

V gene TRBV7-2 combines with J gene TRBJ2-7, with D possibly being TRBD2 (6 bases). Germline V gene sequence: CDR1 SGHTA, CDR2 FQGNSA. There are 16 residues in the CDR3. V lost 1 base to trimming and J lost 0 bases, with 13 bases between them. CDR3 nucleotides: TGTGCCAGCAGCTTAGGTCTAGCGCCGAGCTCCTACGAGCAGTACTTC. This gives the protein CASSLGLAPSSYEQYF. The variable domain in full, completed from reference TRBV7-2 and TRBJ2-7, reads GAGVSQSPSNKVTEKGKDVELRCDPISGHTALYWYRQSLGQGLEFLIYFQGNSAPDKSGLPSDRFSAERTGGSVSTLTIQRTQQEDSAVYLCASSLGLAPSSYEQYFGPGTRLTVT.

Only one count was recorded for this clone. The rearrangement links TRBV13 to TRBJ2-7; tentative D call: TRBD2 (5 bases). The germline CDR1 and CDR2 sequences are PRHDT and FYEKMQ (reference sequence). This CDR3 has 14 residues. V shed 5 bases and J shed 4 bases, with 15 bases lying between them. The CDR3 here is CASSPRLSGYEQYF. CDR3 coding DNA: TGTGCCAGCAGCCCTCGACTATCGGGTTACGAGCAGTACTTC.